These 23 T cell receptor beta chains came from one sample sequenced in a study of early T cells in non-severe SARS-CoV-2 infection (dated by TCRdb to the early 2020s). Receptor amplification or capture employed 5' RACE. The sample was run on a NextSeq 500. TCRdb ran its own pipeline on the public reads, namely fastp trimming at Q25 and MiXCR clone calling, and kept in-frame beta chains. Every distinct CDR3 protein forms one entry, paired with its most common genes and DNA. The sample table holds some 80,000 distinct CDR3 sequences, of which 4.5% to 6% were seen once. The top ten hold around 6.6% of the sample. The sequenced sample was whole blood, obtained at baseline. Receptor source: an adult who was a healthcare worker with PCR-confirmed SARS-CoV-2 infection or an uninfected control (not recorded which).

The gene calls are TRBV19 and TRBJ2-7; 11 nucleotides line up with TRBD1. The CDR3 is made up of 15 amino acids. Germline values: CDR1 LNHDA, CDR2 SQIVND (reference sequence). After removal of 5 bases from V and 4 bases from J, the junction contained 7 bases not matched to a gene. The CDR3 loop is CASSAQGDRGYEQYF. The CDR3 region has the DNA TGTGCCAGTAGTGCTCAGGGGGACAGGGGGTACGAGCAGTACTTC. Drawing the rest from reference TRBV19 and TRBJ2-7, the complete variable domain is DGGITQSPKYLFRKEGQNVTLSCEQNLNHDAMYWYRQDPGQGLRLIYYSQIVNDFQKGDIAEGYSVSREKKESFPLTVTSAQKNPTAFYLCASSAQGDRGYEQYFGPGTRLTVT.

This clonotype was counted a few times. The chain couples TRBV7-9 to TRBJ2-2; tentative D call: TRBD2 (5 bases). Per the germline V gene, CDR1 is SEHNR and CDR2 is FQNEAQ (reference sequence). Between the trimmed V and J ends, which lost 5 bases and 7 bases, there was a span of 8 bases. CDR3 length: 12 amino acids. The CDR3 region is CASSHDYGELFF. The CDR3 DNA is TGTGCCAGCAGCCACGACTACGGGGAGCTGTTTTTT. Combining the CDR3 with reference TRBV7-9 and TRBJ2-2 gives the whole variable domain DTGVSQNPRHKITKRGQNVTFRCDPISEHNRLYWYRQTLGQGPEFLTYFQNEAQLEKSRLLSDRFSAERPKGSFSTLEIQRTEQGDSAMYLCASSHDYGELFFGEGSRLTVL.

This clonotype occurred a few times. Relative to the germline gene, one junction end is altered; a read error may explain this. The rearrangement joins TRBV12-3 or TRBV12-4 to TRBJ2-7, with a tentative D call TRBD1 (6 bases). The CDR3 runs 13 residues. In DNA, the CDR3 is TGTGCCAGCAGCTCCGGGACAAAGGGTTCCTCGGACTTC. Its translation: CASSSGTKGSSDF.

This clonotype has a count of ten or more. The chain recombines TRBV3-1 with TRBJ2-7; D is ambiguous. Germline CDR1 and CDR2: LGHDT and YNNKEL (reference sequence). Trimming removed 0 bases from V and 0 bases from J, with 12 bases in between. The CDR3 consists of 16 residues. The CDR3 DNA sequence: TGTGCCAGCAGCCAAGATCTTGCGTCTAGCTCCTACGAGCAGTACTTC. This codes for CASSQDLASSSYEQYF.

This clonotype showed up just a few times. An end of the junction does not agree with germline; a read error may underlie this. This chain connects TRBV7-9 to TRBJ2-3; D gene unclear. Looked up from germline, CDR1 is SEHNR and CDR2 is FQNEAQ (reference sequence). The CDR3 extends over 11 amino acids. CDR3 DNA: TGTGTCAGCAGCTCGGTAGATACGCAGTATTTT. This translates into CVSSSVDTQYF.

With regard to this clonotype: With a much larger clone just one base away, this may be a read error. This chain uses TRBV5-1 with TRBJ2-3, with 9 bases that match TRBD2. CDR3 size: 15 residues. Germline values: CDR1 SGHRS, CDR2 YFSETQ. The CDR3, as DNA: TGCGCCAGCAGCTCGTGGACTAGCGCGACAGATACGCGGTATTTT. Translation: CASSSWTSATDTRYF.

This clonotype was counted ten times or more. J is TRBJ2-3 and V is TRBV7-9, with no clear D. CDR1 is SEHNR, CDR2 FQNEAQ, per germline (reference sequence). The CDR3 has 11 amino acids. The V end was cut by 6 bases, the J end by 3 bases, with 4 bases between. The CDR3 DNA is TGTGCCAGCAGAGGGACAGATACGCAGTATTTT. This sequence encodes CASRGTDTQYF.

The genes are TRBV5-1 and TRBJ1-2, with D tentatively TRBD1 (5 bases). V lost 4 bases and J lost 0, with 10 bases in between. This CDR3 has 14 amino acids. The V gene's germline CDR1 is SGHRS and CDR2 YFSETQ. The CDR3 loop is CASSLDRANYGYTF. CDR3 DNA sequence: TGCGCCAGCAGCCTAGACAGAGCTAACTATGGCTACACCTTC. Full variable domain (outside the CDR3, taken from reference TRBV5-1 and TRBJ1-2): KAGVTQTPRYLIKTRGQQVTLSCSPISGHRSVSWYQQTPGQGLQFLFEYFSETQRNKGNFPGRFSGRQFSNSRSEMNVSTLELGDSALYLCASSLDRANYGYTFGSGTRLTVV.

In its sample, this clonotype was seen many times. The rearrangement joins TRBV29-1 to TRBJ2-5; 7 bases fit TRBD2. V was clipped by 7 bases and J by 2 bases; unmatched bases: 13. Germline V lookup: CDR1 SQVTM, CDR2 ANQGSEA. This CDR3 is 15 amino acids long. The CDR3 protein is CSAIPGLMPQETQYF. The CDR3 nucleotides read TGCAGCGCGATACCGGGACTAATGCCTCAAGAGACCCAGTACTTC.

As regards this clonotype: The conserved final phenylalanine or tryptophan is absent from the CDR3, which likely points to a read error. The rearrangement links TRBV7-6 to TRBJ2-1; D assignment may be TRBD1 or TRBD2 (6 bases each). The CDR3 is 14 amino acids. Germline V gene lookup returns CDR1 SGHVS and CDR2 FNYEAQ. V was cut by 5 bases and J by 10 bases, with 18 bases left in between. The CDR3, as DNA: TGTGCCAGCAGCCTTCGGGGGCGCCTAGACGAGCAGTTCTTA. Translated: CASSLRGRLDEQFL.

This clonotype showed up many times. A junction boundary mismatches the germline segment, possibly from a read error. The chain carries TRBV12-3 or TRBV12-4 and TRBJ2-5, with TRBD2 matching 10 bases. The CDR3 contains 14 residues. In DNA form, the CDR3 reads TGTGCCAGCAGGTTAGCGGGAGGCGGAGAGACCCAGTACTTC. It translates to CASRLAGGGETQYF.

This clonotype was picked up many times. The V and J genes are TRBV27 and TRBJ1-2, with D possibly TRBD1 on 5 matching bases. V lost 2 bases and J lost 2, with 6 bases in between. Germline V gene sequence: CDR1 MNHEY, CDR2 SMNVEV (reference sequence). CDR3 length equals 13 residues. CDR3 sequence (DNA): TGTGCCAGCAGTTTAGAGGGGAACTATGGCTACACCTTC. Its translation: CASSLEGNYGYTF.

This clonotype was counted only a few times. The chain links TRBV18 to TRBJ2-1; 9 bases are shared with TRBD1. Germline loops: CDR1 KGHSH, CDR2 LQKENI. With 0 bases clipped from V and 0 bases from J, the junction kept 21 bases outside the gene matches. This CDR3 has 23 amino acids. The CDR3 loop is CASSPPRGGTGSASSGSYNEQFF. CDR3 bases: TGTGCCAGCTCACCACCGAGGGGAGGGACAGGGAGCGCCTCGTCAGGCTCCTACAATGAGCAGTTCTTC.

This clonotype was recorded a few times. The rearrangement links TRBV7-6 to TRBJ2-2, with 11 bases identical to TRBD2. Germline V CDR1 and CDR2: SGHVS, FNYEAQ. V gave up 2 bases and J gave up 0 bases; unmatched junction bases: 5. The CDR3 is 18 residues long. This CDR3 reads CASSLRTSGLSNTGELFF. The DNA for the CDR3 is TGTGCCAGCAGCTTACGGACTAGCGGGCTCTCGAACACCGGGGAGCTGTTTTTT.

A few counts support this clonotype. The chain is built from TRBV6-1 and TRBJ1-2; 9 bases match TRBD1. This CDR3 region has 15 residues. Trimming took 1 base from V and 4 from J; bases not matched to a gene: 4. Germline lookup yields CDR1 MNHNS and CDR2 SASEGT. The CDR3 spells CASSEGVQGAYGYTF. For the CDR3, the DNA is TGTGCCAGCAGTGAAGGGGTACAGGGGGCCTATGGCTACACCTTC.

With regard to this clonotype: A much larger clone is a single base away; this may be a read error. The chain joins TRBV7-9 to TRBJ2-7, with D possibly TRBD1 on 5 matching bases. The CDR3 has 15 residues. Germline CDR1 and CDR2: SEHNR and FQNEAQ (reference sequence). The ends were cut back, 5 bases at V and 4 bases at J, with 18 bases in the middle. The CDR3 sequence is CASSANRSPLYEQYF. CDR3 DNA sequence: TGTGCCAGCAGCGCGAACAGGAGTCCACTGTACGAGCAGTACTTC.

V is TRBV2 and J is TRBJ1-4; D is uncertain. CDR3 length equals 12 residues. Germline assignment: CDR1 SNHLY and CDR2 FYNNEI. Trimming took 1 base from V and 6 from J, leaving 3 bases between them. As DNA, the CDR3 is TGTGCCAGCAGTGAAGGGGATGAAAAACTGTTTTTT. Its protein is CASSEGDEKLFF.

The chain employs TRBV28 and TRBJ2-7; 11 bases are a match to TRBD2. The germline V gene has CDR1 MDHEN and CDR2 SYDVKM. After removal of 3 bases from V and 6 bases from J, the junction contained 7 bases not matched to a gene. The length of the CDR3 is 15 residues. The CDR3 here is CASSLGTGLAVEQYF. The CDR3 DNA reads as TGTGCCAGCAGTTTGGGGACGGGACTAGCGGTCGAGCAGTACTTC.

A word on this clonotype: A much larger clone differs from this one at a single base, so this may be a read error. The chain has TRBV27 and TRBJ2-3; D remains unclear. There are 13 residues in the CDR3. Germline CDR1 and CDR2: MNHEY and SMNVEV (reference sequence). The CDR3 region is CASSLPYTDMQYF. Here the CDR3 DNA reads TGTGCCAGCAGTCTCCCCTACACAGATATGCAGTATTTT.

This clonotype has just a few counts. This chain connects TRBV7-2 to TRBJ2-7; TRBD2 matches at 7 bases. Germline V lookup: CDR1 SGHTA, CDR2 FQGNSA. J was trimmed by 5 bases and V by 6 bases; bases with no gene match: 13. The CDR3 has 15 residues. This CDR3 reads CASRSAGGSFHEQYF. For the CDR3, the DNA is TGTGCCAGCAGATCCGCGGGCGGGAGTTTCCACGAGCAGTACTTC.

This clonotype has a handful of counts. This chain uses TRBV29-1 with TRBJ2-7; the D gene is possibly TRBD1 (6 bases). Germline V gene sequence: CDR1 SQVTM, CDR2 ANQGSEA. The germline V and J ends were trimmed by 3 bases and 0 bases, with 9 bases remaining between them. CDR3 length: 13 residues. CDR3 loop: CSVDGDNSYEQYF. CDR3 bases: TGCAGCGTTGACGGGGACAACTCCTACGAGCAGTACTTC.

In this sample, this clonotype turned up many times. The chain is built from TRBV20-1 and TRBJ2-7; 11 bases are a match to TRBD2. The CDR3 has 15 residues. The V segment lost 0 bases and the J segment 2 bases; nucleotides outside the gene matches: 3. Germline V CDR1 and CDR2: DFQATT, SNEGSKA (reference sequence). The CDR3 nucleotides read TGCAGTGCTAGAGATCTAGCGGGAGGACCCTACGAGCAGTACTTC. Its translation is CSARDLAGGPYEQYF.

The genes are TRBV5-6 and TRBJ2-1; the D call may be TRBD1 or TRBD2 (5 bases each). Germline V gene sequence: CDR1 SGHDT, CDR2 YYEEEE. With 5 bases removed from V and 7 bases from J, the gap between germline ends came to 19 bases. The CDR3 totals 15 residues. This CDR3 is CASRPRGALWNEQFF. The DNA of the CDR3 is TGTGCCAGCAGGCCAAGAGGGGCCCTTTGGAATGAGCAGTTCTTC.